These T cell receptor beta chains were read from a single sample in a study of T cells after yellow fever vaccination. Each CDR3 protein is one row after TCRdb ran MiXCR on the 5' RACE reads. Seen here are under 700,000 distinct CDR3 sequences, 17% observed once, and the top ten hold about 18%. This specimen consisted of PBMCs, obtained 5 to 6 days after the first yellow fever vaccination. Receptors originate from a man in his late teens or twenties who received the YFV17D yellow fever vaccine. The CDR3 runs from the conserved cysteine through the conserved F or W. The D gene is left open where the match is weak. Only part of the rows carry a size: once, few, many, or a class if the clone is expanded.

j_call d_call clone_size v_call cdr3_nt cdr3_aa
TRBJ2-3 TRBD2 few TRBV24-1 TGTGCCACCAGTGATTTCCGGACTAGCGGGGGGGGAGATACGCAGTATTTT CATSDFRTSGGGDTQYF
TRBJ2-5 NA few TRBV7-3 TGTGCCAGCAGCTTGGCCCTAGCTGAGACCCAGTACTTC CASSLALAETQYF
TRBJ2-5 TRBD2 NA TRBV20-1 TGCAGTGCTAGGGGGCTAGCGGGGGTTAGGGAGACCCAGTACTTC CSARGLAGVRETQYF
TRBJ1-5 NA few TRBV12-3/TRBV12-4 TGTGCCAGCACCTGGGGGGACAATCAGCCCCAGCATTTT CASTWGDNQPQHF
TRBJ2-1 NA NA TRBV19 TGTGCCAGCACTGAGGCTGGGGGCCAGGGGCGGAATGAGCAGTTCTTC CASTEAGGQGRNEQFF
TRBJ2-4 NA many TRBV12-3/TRBV12-4 TGTGCCACCTCGGACCTAGCCAAAAACATTCAGTACTTC CATSDLAKNIQYF
TRBJ2-5 NA many TRBV7-2 TGTGCCAGCAGTGGCGGCGGAGGCCAAGAGACCCAGTACTTC CASSGGGGQETQYF
TRBJ2-5 NA NA TRBV12-3/TRBV12-4 TGTGCCAGCAGTTTCGGGCCCGCAGAGACCCAGTACTTC CASSFGPAETQYF
TRBJ1-2 NA NA TRBV5-1 TGCGCCAGCAGCAGCAACGGCGGCTACACCTTC CASSSNGGYTF
TRBJ2-4 NA NA TRBV9 TGTGCCAGCAGCGTAGGTACTGGGCTTTCGGCCAAAAACATTCAGTACTTC CASSVGTGLSAKNIQYF
TRBJ2-2 TRBD1 NA TRBV20-1 TGCAGTGCGAGTGGGACAGGCGCATCGAACACCGGGGAGCTGTTTTTT CSASGTGASNTGELFF
TRBJ2-2 NA NA TRBV25-1 TGTGCCAGCAGTGAGAGAGTCACCGGGGAGCTGTTTTTT CASSERVTGELFF
TRBJ2-4 TRBD1 few TRBV28 TGTGCCAGTCGACACCCACAGGGGGACATTCAGTACTTC CASRHPQGDIQYF
TRBJ2-3 NA NA TRBV29-1 TGCAGCGCCGGGATTTCGGGCACAGATACGCAGTATTTT CSAGISGTDTQYF
TRBJ1-2 NA few TRBV28 TGTGCCAGCAGATTGGGCGGCTATGGCTACACCTTC CASRLGGYGYTF
TRBJ1-1 NA NA TRBV4-1 TGCGCCAGCAGCCAAGATTCAGGGAGCATTGAAGCTTTCTTT CASSQDSGSIEAFF
TRBJ2-5 NA few TRBV9 TGTGCCAGCAGCGTAGGCGGCGAGTCCTCAGAGACCCAGTACTTC CASSVGGESSETQYF
TRBJ2-3 NA few TRBV24-1 TGTGCCACCAGTGCCCGCACAGATACGCAGTATTTT CATSARTDTQYF
TRBJ1-2 NA NA TRBV12-3/TRBV12-4 TGTGCCAGCAGTTTGAGACACAGGGCCCAGGGCTACACCTTC CASSLRHRAQGYTF
TRBJ1-1 TRBD1 few TRBV5-6 TGTGCCAGCAGCGCGCGGGACAGGGCGGGTTCTAACACTGAAGCTTTCTTT CASSARDRAGSNTEAFF
TRBJ2-5 TRBD1 many TRBV5-1 TGTGCCAGCAGCCTCGGACAGGGCGGAGAGACCCAGTACTTC CASSLGQGGETQYF
TRBJ1-4 NA NA TRBV6-2/TRBV6-3 TGTGCCAGCAGAAACCCGTCCGGACGTAATGAAAAACTGTTTTTT CASRNPSGRNEKLFF
TRBJ2-2 NA few TRBV10-3 TGTGCCATCAGTGAGTCATGGGGCACCGGGGAGCTGTTTTTT CAISESWGTGELFF
TRBJ2-3 NA many TRBV11-1 TGTGCCAGCAGGGGGTTCACAGATACGCAGTATTTT CASRGFTDTQYF
TRBJ1-1 TRBD1 few TRBV28 TGTGCCAGCAGTTGGACAGGGCAGATCACTGAAGCTTTCTTT CASSWTGQITEAFF
TRBJ2-5 NA few TRBV20-1 TGCAGTGCTACGAGCCCCCCTTTTGGTACCCAGTACTTC CSATSPPFGTQYF
TRBJ2-1 TRBD2 NA TRBV18 TGTGCCAGCTCACCACCGCCGACTAGCGGCAATGAGCAGTTCTTC CASSPPPTSGNEQFF
TRBJ2-1 NA few TRBV5-1 TGCGCCAGCAGCCGTGACGGATCCCCGGTAGAGCAGTTCTTC CASSRDGSPVEQFF
TRBJ2-2 NA many TRBV7-8 TGTGCCAGCAGCTTAGATGGACCGACCGGGGAGCTGTTTTTT CASSLDGPTGELFF
TRBJ1-4 NA NA TRBV3-1 TGTGCCAGCAGCCAGACTGAGGGTGAAAAACTGTTTTTT CASSQTEGEKLFF
TRBJ2-3 NA many TRBV6-1 TGTGCCAGCAGTGAAGTCGGCAGCCAGCATGATACGCAGTATTTT CASSEVGSQHDTQYF
TRBJ2-5 NA few TRBV2 TGTGCCAGCATGCAGGACTACCAAGAGACCCAGTACTTC CASMQDYQETQYF
TRBJ2-2 NA few TRBV12-3/TRBV12-4 TGTGTCAGCAGTTTAGCGCGGGGACGGTTGACCGGGGAGCTGTTTTTT CVSSLARGRLTGELFF
TRBJ1-5 NA NA TRBV7-9 TGTGCCAGCAGTACAGACCTGGGGCAGCCCCAGCATTTT CASSTDLGQPQHF
TRBJ1-2 TRBD1 NA TRBV30 TGTGCCTGGAGTGGACAGGGAAGAAATGGCTACACCTTC CAWSGQGRNGYTF
TRBJ2-1 NA once TRBV20-1 TGCAGTGCTAGGGGGATGGAAAGCTCCTACAATGAGCAGTTCTTC CSARGMESSYNEQFF
TRBJ2-1 NA NA TRBV7-3 TGTGCCAGCAGCTTAGACAGCGCGGGGTACAATGAGCAGTTCTTC CASSLDSAGYNEQFF
TRBJ2-1 NA few TRBV14 TGTGCCAGCAGCCAAACCAGGGGACCCTACAATGAGCAGTTCTTC CASSQTRGPYNEQFF
TRBJ2-6 NA NA TRBV10-3 TGTGCCATCAGTGAGCCTCAGAATACGTTCTCTGGGGCCAACGTCCTGACTTTC CAISEPQNTFSGANVLTF
TRBJ2-1 TRBD2 NA TRBV20-1 TGCAGTGCTAGAGATCGAGCGGGGCTCGTAGATGAGCAGTTCTTC CSARDRAGLVDEQFF
TRBJ1-1 NA NA TRBV20-1 TGCAGTGCAGTACAGGGAACCACTGAAGCTTTCTTT CSAVQGTTEAFF
TRBJ1-4 NA NA TRBV7-8 TGTGCCAGCAGCTCCACAGCAAGATCAAACGCGTTTTTT CASSSTARSNAFF
TRBJ1-1 NA NA TRBV20-1 TGCAGTGCTGCAGGGAACACTGAAGCTTTCTTT CSAAGNTEAFF
TRBJ1-1 TRBD1 NA TRBV12-3/TRBV12-4 TGTGCCAGCAGCCTCGGACAGGGGGCCACTGAAGCTTTCTTT CASSLGQGATEAFF
TRBJ2-1 TRBD2 NA TRBV5-4 TGTGCCAGCAGGGAAAGGACTAGCGGGACCTACAATGAGCAGTTCTTC CASRERTSGTYNEQFF
TRBJ2-3 NA NA TRBV7-8 TGTGCCAGCAGCTTACCGGTTGGGCAGGGGCGCGGTACGCAGTATTTT CASSLPVGQGRGTQYF
TRBJ2-4 NA few TRBV24-1 TGTGCCACCAGTGATTTGATGGGACATAAAAACATTCAGTACTTC CATSDLMGHKNIQYF
TRBJ1-1 NA few TRBV23-1 TGCGCCAGCAGTCAATCTTCTAGTCTAAACACTGAAGCTTTCTTT CASSQSSSLNTEAFF
TRBJ1-5 NA few TRBV12-3/TRBV12-4 TGTGCCAGCAGTCGACTCCTAATAAATCAGCCCCAGCATTTT CASSRLLINQPQHF
TRBJ2-7 NA NA TRBV10-1 TGCGCCAGCAGAGGCAGATCCTACGAGCAGTACTTC CASRGRSYEQYF
TRBJ2-3 NA few TRBV29-1 TGCAGCGCCCAGGGTTACACAGATACGCAGTATTTT CSAQGYTDTQYF
TRBJ1-4 TRBD1 many TRBV7-2 TGTGCCAGCACCAGGGGACAGTTAAATGAAAAACTGTTTTTT CASTRGQLNEKLFF
TRBJ2-1 TRBD1 NA TRBV10-3 TGTGCCATCACTTCACAGGGGAACTCCTACAATGAGCAGTTCTTC CAITSQGNSYNEQFF
TRBJ2-6 TRBD1 NA TRBV5-1 TGCGCCAGCAGAAACGGACAGGGATCGGGGGCCAACGTCCTGACTTTC CASRNGQGSGANVLTF
TRBJ1-2 TRBD1 NA TRBV5-6 TGTGCCAGCAGCCGGGGACAGGGGGCCCGATACACCTTC CASSRGQGARYTF